What follows is one TCR beta chain and its context. Trimming shortened V by 4 bases and J by 8 bases, and 17 bases separated the two germline ends. Germline V lookup: CDR1 LNHDA, CDR2 SQIVND (reference sequence). This CDR3 region has 14 residues. In the original processing: Amplification of reference gene primers provided the estimated nucleated cell counts. Clones were read by immunoSEQ multiplex PCR, and TCRdb kept only the in-frame ones, dropping some. That table is the source of V, J and clone size, and D and trimming were worked out from the DNA. The data show 200,000 to 250,000 clones, with roughly 87% seen just once and nearly 6.5% held by the top ten. Individuals aged roughly 18 to 95 years were recruited from 20 to 25 US areas. Cohort placement rested on clinical history that participants reported themselves. This record comes from a study of blood T cell repertoires in COVID-19. Study summary: In each case, the material was cDNA or gDNA derived from T cells, B-cell-depleted T cells, or PBMCs.

Sequencing used PBMCs or T cells enriched from blood (not recorded which). The TCR comes from a woman in her twenties or thirties with acute COVID-19. The chain is built from TRBV19 and TRBJ1-2; TRBD1 is a possible D gene (5 bases). CDR3 coding DNA: TGTGCCAGTAGTAAGGCGGGGCGCGTGGGGGGCTACACCTTC. Its protein is CASSKAGRVGGYTF.